These T cell receptor beta chains were read from a single sample in a study of blood T cell repertoires in COVID-19. Clones were read by immunoSEQ multiplex PCR, and TCRdb kept only the in-frame ones, dropping some. There are about 98,000 clones in the sample; 65% to 90% occur only once, and 11% lies in the top ten. The sequenced sample was peripheral blood. These receptor sequences come from a man in his 70s with active or convalescent COVID-19. CDR3s include the opening cysteine and the closing phenylalanine or tryptophan. Fields, in order: J gene, CDR3 length, V gene, CDR3 protein.

j_gene: TRBJ1-6
len: 13
v_gene: TRBV5-4
CDR3aa: CASSLEGVSPLHF

j_gene: TRBJ2-2
len: 16
v_gene: TRBV18
CDR3aa: CASSPPGHQNTGELFF

j_gene: TRBJ2-3
len: 15
v_gene: TRBV6-5
CDR3aa: CASMKAGGSSDTQYF

j_gene: TRBJ1-3
len: 16
v_gene: TRBV5-1
CDR3aa: CASSLAPSPRGNTIYF

j_gene: TRBJ2-3
len: 16
v_gene: TRBV4-1
CDR3aa: CASSQEFRPSTDTQYF

j_gene: TRBJ1-2
len: 14
v_gene: TRBV11-2
CDR3aa: CASSLDLSVYGYTF

j_gene: TRBJ2-1
len: 17
v_gene: TRBV3-1/TRBV3-2
CDR3aa: CASSQGGQGPYLNEQFF

j_gene: TRBJ2-2
len: 13
v_gene: TRBV18
CDR3aa: CASSHTGSGELFF

j_gene: TRBJ1-6
len: 16
v_gene: TRBV7-9
CDR3aa: CASSALLPAGGSPLHF

j_gene: TRBJ2-7
len: 12
v_gene: TRBV19
CDR3aa: CASSNTGWEQYF

j_gene: TRBJ1-5
len: 16
v_gene: TRBV30
CDR3aa: CAWSTTWDSGNQPQHF

j_gene: TRBJ2-6
len: 15
v_gene: TRBV19
CDR3aa: CASRGGSSGANVLTF

j_gene: TRBJ2-7
len: 13
v_gene: TRBV7-2
CDR3aa: CASSLAGVYEQYF

j_gene: TRBJ1-1
len: 10
v_gene: TRBV19
CDR3aa: CAPNRTEAFF

j_gene: TRBJ2-7
len: 15
v_gene: TRBV11-1
CDR3aa: CASSTQAGGSYEQYF

j_gene: TRBJ2-7
len: 15
v_gene: TRBV7-9
CDR3aa: CASSLVPPESYEQYF

j_gene: TRBJ1-1
len: 11
v_gene: TRBV18
CDR3aa: CASSKGVEAFF

j_gene: TRBJ2-5
len: 13
v_gene: TRBV5-6
CDR3aa: CASSSRNQETQYF